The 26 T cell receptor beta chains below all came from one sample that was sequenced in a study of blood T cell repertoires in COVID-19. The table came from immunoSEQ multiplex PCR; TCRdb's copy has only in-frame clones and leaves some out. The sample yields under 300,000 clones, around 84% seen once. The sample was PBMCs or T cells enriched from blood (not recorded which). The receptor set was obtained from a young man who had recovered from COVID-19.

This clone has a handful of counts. CDR3 nucleotides: TGTGCCAGCAGCTATAGCGGGGGTCCCTACGAGCAGTACTTC. Protein: CASSYSGGPYEQYF. The chain recombines TRBV7-8 with TRBJ2-7; 9 bases align to TRBD2. Trimming took 4 bases from V and 2 from J; bases not matched to a gene: 3. CDR1 and CDR2 from the germline V gene are SGHVS and FQNEAQ. This CDR3 comprises 14 residues.

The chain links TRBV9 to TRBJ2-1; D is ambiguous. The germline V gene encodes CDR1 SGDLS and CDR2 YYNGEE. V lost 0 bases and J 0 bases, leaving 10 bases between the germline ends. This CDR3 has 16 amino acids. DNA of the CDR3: TGTGCCAGCAGCGTAGGTCAAGAGGTCTCCTACAATGAGCAGTTCTTC. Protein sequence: CASSVGQEVSYNEQFF.

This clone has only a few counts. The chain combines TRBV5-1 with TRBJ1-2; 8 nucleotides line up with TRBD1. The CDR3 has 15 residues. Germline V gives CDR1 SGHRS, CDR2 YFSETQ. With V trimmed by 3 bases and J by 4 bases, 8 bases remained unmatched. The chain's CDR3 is CASSWTAGTGYGYTF. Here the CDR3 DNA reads TGCGCCAGCAGCTGGACCGCCGGGACAGGCTATGGCTACACCTTC.

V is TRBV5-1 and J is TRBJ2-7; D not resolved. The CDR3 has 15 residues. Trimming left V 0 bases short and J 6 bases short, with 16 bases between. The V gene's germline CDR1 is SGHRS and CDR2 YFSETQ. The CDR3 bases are TGCGCCAGCAGCTTGGTTCCCGGCACAGCTGGCGAGCAGTACTTC. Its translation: CASSLVPGTAGEQYF.

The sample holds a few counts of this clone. This CDR3 is CASTPKAGHLYSNQPQHF. The CDR3 DNA follows: TGCGCCAGCACCCCTAAGGCAGGCCACCTCTATAGCAATCAGCCCCAGCATTTT. The J gene is TRBJ1-5, the V gene TRBV23-1; D is ambiguous. TRBV23-1 falls under the ORF class, with uncertain function. This CDR3 is 18 amino acids long. The V gene lost 7 bases and the J gene lost 0 bases, with 22 bases spanning the gap.

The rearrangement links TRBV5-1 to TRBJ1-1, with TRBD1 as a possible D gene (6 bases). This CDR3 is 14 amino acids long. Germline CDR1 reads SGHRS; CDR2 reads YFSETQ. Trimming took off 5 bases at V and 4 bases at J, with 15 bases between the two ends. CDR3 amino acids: CASREGQPSTEAFF. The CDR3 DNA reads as TGCGCCAGCAGGGAAGGACAGCCGAGCACTGAAGCTTTCTTT.

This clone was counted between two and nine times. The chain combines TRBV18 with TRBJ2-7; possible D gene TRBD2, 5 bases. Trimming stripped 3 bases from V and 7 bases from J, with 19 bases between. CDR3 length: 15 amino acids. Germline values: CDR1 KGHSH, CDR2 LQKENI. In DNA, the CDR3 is TGTGCCAGCTCACCCGACGTGAGGGTTTTGATTGAGCAGTACTTC. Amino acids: CASSPDVRVLIEQYF. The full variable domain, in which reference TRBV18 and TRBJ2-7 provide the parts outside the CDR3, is NAGVMQNPRHLVRRRGQEARLRCSPMKGHSHVYWYRQLPEEGLKFMVYLQKENIIDESGMPKERFSAEFPKEGPSILRIQQVVRGDSAAYFCASSPDVRVLIEQYFGPGTRLTVT.

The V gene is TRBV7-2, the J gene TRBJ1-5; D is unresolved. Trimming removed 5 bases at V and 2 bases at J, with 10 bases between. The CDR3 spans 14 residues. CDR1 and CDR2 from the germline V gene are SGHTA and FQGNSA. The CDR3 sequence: CASSPNGGNQPQHF. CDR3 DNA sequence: TGTGCCAGCAGCCCGAACGGGGGCAATCAGCCCCAGCATTTT.

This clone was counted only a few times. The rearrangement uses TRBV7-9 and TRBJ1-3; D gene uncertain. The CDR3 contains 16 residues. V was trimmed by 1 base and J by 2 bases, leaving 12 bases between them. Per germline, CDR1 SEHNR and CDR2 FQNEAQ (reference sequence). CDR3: CASSLGRTSTGNTIYF. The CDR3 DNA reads TGTGCCAGCAGCTTAGGCAGAACATCAACTGGAAACACCATATATTTT.

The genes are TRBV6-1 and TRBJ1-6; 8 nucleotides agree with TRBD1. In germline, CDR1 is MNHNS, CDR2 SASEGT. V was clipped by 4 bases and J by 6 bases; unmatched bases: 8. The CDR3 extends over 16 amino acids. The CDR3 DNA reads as TGTGCCAGCAGTGCAGGGTCCAGGGGGCTTAATTCACCCCTCCACTTT. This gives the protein CASSAGSRGLNSPLHF.

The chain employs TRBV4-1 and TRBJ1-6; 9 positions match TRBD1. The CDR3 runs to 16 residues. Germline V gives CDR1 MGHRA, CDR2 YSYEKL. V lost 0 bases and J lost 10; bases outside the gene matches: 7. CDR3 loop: CASSQDGGQGGSPLHF. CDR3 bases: TGCGCCAGCAGCCAAGATGGGGGACAGGGTGGGTCACCCCTCCACTTT.

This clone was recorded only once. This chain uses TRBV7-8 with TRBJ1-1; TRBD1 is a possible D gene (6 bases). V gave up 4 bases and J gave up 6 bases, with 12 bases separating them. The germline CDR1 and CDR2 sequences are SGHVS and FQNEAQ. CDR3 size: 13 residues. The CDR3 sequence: CASSSGQSPEAFF. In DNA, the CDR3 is TGTGCCAGCAGCTCCGGACAGTCCCCTGAAGCTTTCTTT.

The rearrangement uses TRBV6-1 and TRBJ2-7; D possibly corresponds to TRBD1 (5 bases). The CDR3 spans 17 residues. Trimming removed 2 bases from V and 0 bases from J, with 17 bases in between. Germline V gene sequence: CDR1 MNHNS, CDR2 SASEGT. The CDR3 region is CASSETRQFSISYEQYF. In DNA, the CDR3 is TGTGCCAGCAGTGAAACGAGACAGTTCTCCATCTCCTACGAGCAGTACTTC.

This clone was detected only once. CDR3 loop: CASSDRGTSPLHF. The DNA of the CDR3 is TGTGCCAGTAGTGACAGGGGAACTTCACCCCTCCACTTT. V is TRBV19 and J is TRBJ1-6; 8 nucleotides align to TRBD1. Germline V gives CDR1 LNHDA, CDR2 SQIVND (reference sequence). With V trimmed by 5 bases and J by 9 bases, 3 bases remained unmatched. This CDR3 has 13 amino acids.

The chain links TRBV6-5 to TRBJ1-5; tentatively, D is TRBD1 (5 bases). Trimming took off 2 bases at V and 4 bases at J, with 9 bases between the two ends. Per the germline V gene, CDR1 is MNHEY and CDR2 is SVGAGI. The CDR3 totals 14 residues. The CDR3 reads CASSYDRANQPQHF. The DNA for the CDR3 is TGTGCCAGCAGTTACGACAGAGCAAATCAGCCCCAGCATTTT.

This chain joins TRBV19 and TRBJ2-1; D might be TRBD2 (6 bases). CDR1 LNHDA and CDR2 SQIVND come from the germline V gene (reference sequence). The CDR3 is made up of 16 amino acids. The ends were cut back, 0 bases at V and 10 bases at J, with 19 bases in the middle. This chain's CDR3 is CASSIDGPSAQREQFF. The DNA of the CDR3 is TGTGCCAGTAGTATAGATGGGCCTAGCGCCCAGAGAGAGCAGTTCTTC.

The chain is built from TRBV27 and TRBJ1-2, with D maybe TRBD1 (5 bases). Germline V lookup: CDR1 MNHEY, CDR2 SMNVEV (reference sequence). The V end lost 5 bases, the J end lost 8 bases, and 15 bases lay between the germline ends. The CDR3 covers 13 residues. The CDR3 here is CASSPRRVDGYTF. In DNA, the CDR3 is TGTGCCAGCAGTCCCCGCAGGGTGGACGGCTACACCTTC.

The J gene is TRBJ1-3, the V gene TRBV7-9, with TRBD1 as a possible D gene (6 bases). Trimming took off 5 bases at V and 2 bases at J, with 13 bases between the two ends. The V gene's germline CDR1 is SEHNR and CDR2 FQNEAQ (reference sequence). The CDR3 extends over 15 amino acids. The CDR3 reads CASSLRGAAGNTIYF. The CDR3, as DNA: TGTGCCAGCAGCCTCCGGGGGGCGGCTGGAAACACCATATATTTT.

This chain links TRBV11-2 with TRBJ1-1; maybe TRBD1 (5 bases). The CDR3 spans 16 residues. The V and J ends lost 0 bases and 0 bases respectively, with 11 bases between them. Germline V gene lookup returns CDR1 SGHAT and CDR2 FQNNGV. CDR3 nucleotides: TGTGCCAGCAGCTTAGATCTGGCGGGGGTGAACACTGAAGCTTTCTTT. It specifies CASSLDLAGVNTEAFF.

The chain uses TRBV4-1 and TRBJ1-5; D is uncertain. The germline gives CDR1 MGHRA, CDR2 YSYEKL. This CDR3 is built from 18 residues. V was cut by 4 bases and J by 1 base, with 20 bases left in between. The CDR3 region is CASSRDPLDGLSNQPQHF. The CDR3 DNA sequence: TGCGCCAGCAGCCGAGACCCACTAGACGGATTGAGCAATCAGCCCCAGCATTTT.

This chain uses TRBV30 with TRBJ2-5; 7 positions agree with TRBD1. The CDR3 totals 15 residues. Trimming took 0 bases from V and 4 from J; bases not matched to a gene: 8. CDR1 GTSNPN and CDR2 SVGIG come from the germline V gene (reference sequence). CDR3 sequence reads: CAWSVGTARVETQYF. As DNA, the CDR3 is TGTGCCTGGAGTGTTGGGACAGCAAGAGTAGAGACCCAGTACTTC.

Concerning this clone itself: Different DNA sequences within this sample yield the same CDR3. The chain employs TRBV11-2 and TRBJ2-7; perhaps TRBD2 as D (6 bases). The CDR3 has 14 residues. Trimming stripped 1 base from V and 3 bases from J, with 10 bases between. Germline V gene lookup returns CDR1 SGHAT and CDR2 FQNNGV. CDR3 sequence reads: CASSLGRGGYEQYF. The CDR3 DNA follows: TGTGCCAGCAGCTTAGGGCGGGGAGGCTACGAGCAGTACTTC.

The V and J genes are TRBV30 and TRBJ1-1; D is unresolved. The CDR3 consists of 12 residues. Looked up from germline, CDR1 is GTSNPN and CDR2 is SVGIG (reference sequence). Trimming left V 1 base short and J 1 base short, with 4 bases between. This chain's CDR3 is CAWSAQNTEAFF. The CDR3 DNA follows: TGTGCCTGGAGTGCCCAGAACACTGAAGCTTTCTTT. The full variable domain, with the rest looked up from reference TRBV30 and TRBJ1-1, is SQTIHQWPATLVQPVGSPLSLECTVEGTSNPNLYWYRQAAGRGLQLLFYSVGIGQISSEVPQNLSASRPQDRQFILSSKKLLLSDSGFYLCAWSAQNTEAFFGQGTRLTVV.

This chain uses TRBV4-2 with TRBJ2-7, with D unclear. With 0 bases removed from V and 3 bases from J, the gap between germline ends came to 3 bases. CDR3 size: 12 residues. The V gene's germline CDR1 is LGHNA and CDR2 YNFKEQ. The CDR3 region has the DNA TGTGCCAGCAGCCAAGATCTCTACGAGCAGTACTTC. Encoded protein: CASSQDLYEQYF.

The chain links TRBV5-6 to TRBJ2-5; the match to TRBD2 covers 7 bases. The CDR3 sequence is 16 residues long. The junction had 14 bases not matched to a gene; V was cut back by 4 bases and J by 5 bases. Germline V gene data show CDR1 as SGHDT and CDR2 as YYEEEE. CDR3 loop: CASSQTELAFGETQYF. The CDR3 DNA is TGTGCCAGCAGCCAGACTGAACTAGCGTTCGGGGAGACCCAGTACTTC.

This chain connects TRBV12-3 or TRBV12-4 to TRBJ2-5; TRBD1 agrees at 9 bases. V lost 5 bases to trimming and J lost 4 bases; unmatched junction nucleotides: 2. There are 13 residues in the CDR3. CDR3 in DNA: TGTGCCAGCAGTGGACAGGGGCGAGAGACCCAGTACTTC. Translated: CASSGQGRETQYF.